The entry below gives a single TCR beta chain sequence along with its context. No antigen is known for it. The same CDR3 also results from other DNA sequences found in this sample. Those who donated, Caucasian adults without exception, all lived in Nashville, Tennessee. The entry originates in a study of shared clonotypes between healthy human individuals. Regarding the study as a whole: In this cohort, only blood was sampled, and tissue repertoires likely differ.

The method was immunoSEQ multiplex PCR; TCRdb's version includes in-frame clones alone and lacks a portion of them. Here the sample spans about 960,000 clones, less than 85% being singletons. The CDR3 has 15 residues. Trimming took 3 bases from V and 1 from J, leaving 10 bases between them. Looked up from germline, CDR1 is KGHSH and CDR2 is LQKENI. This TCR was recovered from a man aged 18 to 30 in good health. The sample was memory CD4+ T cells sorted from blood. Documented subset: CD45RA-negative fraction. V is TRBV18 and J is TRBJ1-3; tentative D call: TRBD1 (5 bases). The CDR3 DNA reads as TGTGCCAGCTCACCCGCGGGGGATTCTGGAAACACCATATATTTT. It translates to CASSPAGDSGNTIYF.